These 17 T cell receptor beta chains came from one sample sequenced in a study of shared clonotypes between healthy human individuals. Only in-frame clones appear in the TCRdb table, and some are missing; sequencing was by immunoSEQ multiplex PCR. The profile shows some 1.5 million clones, 95% to 99% of them singletons. The sequencing input was naive CD4+ T cells sorted from blood. The subset here: CD45RA+ positively selected. All receptors come from a man aged 25-45 years in good health.

This rearrangement joins TRBV2 to TRBJ2-1; D is uncertain. CDR1 is SNHLY, CDR2 FYNNEI, per germline. CDR3 length: 13 residues. The V end lost 4 bases, the J end lost 4 bases, and 8 bases lay between the germline ends. CDR3 residues: CASSVVQYNEQFF. The CDR3 bases are TGTGCCAGCAGTGTCGTACAGTACAATGAGCAGTTCTTC. The full variable domain, its missing parts supplied by reference TRBV2 and TRBJ2-1, is EPEVTQTPSHQVTQMGQEVILRCVPISNHLYFYWYRQILGQKVEFLVSFYNNEISEKSEIFDDQFSVERPDGSNFTLKIRSTKLEDSAMYFCASSVVQYNEQFFGPGTRLTVL.

The genes are TRBV30 and TRBJ1-5, with D perhaps matching TRBD1 (5 bases). This CDR3 is 15 amino acids long. The ends were cut back, 0 bases at V and 6 bases at J, with 15 bases in the middle. Germline V gene data show CDR1 as GTSNPN and CDR2 as SVGIG (reference sequence). The chain's CDR3 is CAWSVGPDTRQPQHF. The CDR3 nucleotides read TGTGCCTGGAGTGTAGGCCCGGACACCCGTCAGCCCCAGCATTTT.

This rearrangement joins TRBV18 to TRBJ1-1; D possibly corresponds to TRBD1 (6 bases). This CDR3 is 15 amino acids long. The ends were cut back, 4 bases at V and 1 base at J, with 13 bases in the middle. Germline lookup yields CDR1 KGHSH and CDR2 LQKENI. Here the CDR3 DNA reads TGTGCCAGCTCACAAAAACAGGGCGCGAACACTGAAGCTTTCTTT. Protein sequence: CASSQKQGANTEAFF.

The J gene is TRBJ2-1, the V gene TRBV7-3; D is perhaps TRBD1 or TRBD2 (5 bases each). Germline loops: CDR1 SGHTA, CDR2 FQGTGA. The ends were cut back, 5 bases at V and 3 bases at J, with 14 bases in the middle. The CDR3 sequence is 15 residues long. This CDR3 reads CASSPPGPFYNEQFF. The CDR3 DNA reads TGTGCCAGCAGCCCTCCGGGACCGTTCTACAATGAGCAGTTCTTC.

This clone was seen a single time. The chain combines TRBV6-4 with TRBJ2-7, with TRBD2 matching 12 bases. CDR3 length equals 17 residues. Germline V CDR1 and CDR2: MRHNA, SNTAGT. V shed 6 bases, J shed 5 bases, and the junction held 14 bases outside the gene matches. This CDR3 is CASSALPLAGGPHEQYF. The CDR3 bases are TGTGCCAGCAGCGCCCTCCCGCTAGCGGGAGGGCCCCACGAGCAGTACTTC.

V gene TRBV28 combines with J gene TRBJ2-2; 8 bases are shared with TRBD1. The trim removed 4 bases at V and 1 base at J, leaving 2 bases unmatched. The CDR3 has 15 amino acids. Per the germline V gene, CDR1 is MDHEN and CDR2 is SYDVKM. For the CDR3, the DNA is TGTGCCAGCAGTTACGACAGGGGGAACACCGGGGAGCTGTTTTTT. This gives the protein CASSYDRGNTGELFF. The variable domain in full, with the rest retrieved from reference TRBV28 and TRBJ2-2, is DVKVTQSSRYLVKRTGEKVFLECVQDMDHENMFWYRQDPGLGLRLIYFSYDVKMKEKGDIPEGYSVSREKKERFSLILESASTNQTSMYLCASSYDRGNTGELFFGEGSRLTVL.

J is TRBJ1-2 and V is TRBV6-1, with D hard to call. CDR1 MNHNS and CDR2 SASEGT come from the germline V gene. V lost 7 bases and J 4 bases, leaving 10 bases between the germline ends. The CDR3 runs 12 residues. The CDR3: CASMGITYGYTF. The CDR3 bases are TGTGCCAGCATGGGGATAACCTATGGCTACACCTTC.

This chain uses TRBV29-1 with TRBJ2-5, with a tentative D call TRBD2 (5 bases). The CDR3 consists of 13 residues. Trimming took 7 bases from V and 5 from J, leaving 17 bases between them. Germline V gene data show CDR1 as SQVTM and CDR2 as ANQGSEA. CDR3 coding DNA: TGCAGCGCGGGTCGGGGAGAGCGGGAGACCCAGTACTTC. The encoded protein is CSAGRGERETQYF.

The chain joins TRBV13 to TRBJ1-1, with 9 bases matching TRBD1. CDR3 length: 17 residues. J lost 5 bases, V lost 5 bases, and 15 bases had no gene match. Germline V gene lookup returns CDR1 PRHDT and CDR2 FYEKMQ (reference sequence). The CDR3 region has the DNA TGTGCCAGCAGCCAAGCCTGGGCGGACAGGGGAAAAACTGAAGCTTTCTTT. Residues: CASSQAWADRGKTEAFF.

V gene TRBV9 combines with J gene TRBJ2-5, with 10 bases that match TRBD2. V shed 1 base, J shed 2 bases, and the junction held 2 bases outside the gene matches. The CDR3 sequence is 15 residues long. From germline, CDR1 is SGDLS and CDR2 YYNGEE. In nucleotides, the CDR3 is TGTGCCAGCAGCGTATCAGCGGGAGGGCAAGAGACCCAGTACTTC. Its protein is CASSVSAGGQETQYF.

The chain links TRBV5-1 to TRBJ2-6; perhaps TRBD2 as D (6 bases). This CDR3 comprises 20 residues. V shed 1 base and J shed 2 bases, with 22 bases lying between them. Looked up from germline, CDR1 is SGHRS and CDR2 is YFSETQ. CDR3 sequence: CASSLISVTLGGTGANVLTF. CDR3 nucleotides: TGCGCCAGCAGCTTGATTTCTGTGACCCTAGGAGGGACTGGGGCCAACGTCCTGACTTTC.

The chain is built from TRBV4-2 and TRBJ2-5; 7 nucleotides align to TRBD2. The V gene end was trimmed by 0 bases and the J gene end by 7 bases; junction bases not matched to a gene: 20. CDR3 length equals 19 residues. Germline values: CDR1 LGHNA, CDR2 YNFKEQ. CDR3 nucleotides: TGTGCCAGCAGCCAAGACGGGGCTAGCGGAGGCGGCGTAGTAGGGACCCAGTACTTC. Its translation: CASSQDGASGGGVVGTQYF.

This clone was counted between two and nine times. The gene calls are TRBV6-5 and TRBJ1-2; 12 bases are shared with TRBD1. CDR1 is MNHEY, CDR2 SVGAGI, per germline. Losses at the gene ends were 6 bases for V and 6 bases for J; bases not matched to a gene: 5. The CDR3 covers 14 residues. The CDR3 sequence: CASRYGTGGNGYTF. The CDR3 region has the DNA TGTGCCAGCAGATATGGGACAGGGGGCAATGGCTACACCTTC.

This chain joins TRBV19 and TRBJ2-5; D not certain. V was cut by 2 bases and J by 1 base, with 8 bases left in between. This CDR3 contains 14 residues. Germline lookup yields CDR1 LNHDA and CDR2 SQIVND (reference sequence). CDR3 coding DNA: TGTGCCAGTAGTATACCATCGATCCAAGAGACCCAGTACTTC. This gives the protein CASSIPSIQETQYF.

The chain links TRBV12-5 to TRBJ2-1, with D perhaps matching TRBD2 (5 bases). CDR3 size: 11 residues. The germline V and J ends were trimmed by 5 bases and 9 bases, with 8 bases remaining between them. Germline CDR1 reads LGHNT; CDR2 reads FRNRAP. CDR3 coding DNA: TGTGCTAGTGGTGAGAGCGGTGAGCAGTTCTTC. Its protein is CASGESGEQFF.

Points on this clone: Additional DNA sequences in this sample encode the identical CDR3. The chain recombines TRBV5-1 with TRBJ2-5; possibly TRBD1 for D (6 bases). V was trimmed by 0 bases and J by 1 base, leaving 7 bases between them. Germline-derived CDR1 and CDR2 are SGHRS and YFSETQ. The CDR3 has 14 amino acids. The CDR3 region is CASSLDRAQETQYF. DNA of the CDR3: TGCGCCAGCAGCTTGGACAGGGCCCAAGAGACCCAGTACTTC.

The chain carries TRBV9 and TRBJ2-2; maybe TRBD2 (6 bases). The V and J ends lost 3 bases and 8 bases respectively, with 14 bases between them. Per germline, CDR1 SGDLS and CDR2 YYNGEE. The CDR3 is 14 residues long. The CDR3 sequence: CASSGDSGSGELFF. In nucleotides, the CDR3 is TGTGCCAGCAGCGGGGACTCAGGGTCAGGGGAGCTGTTTTTT.